The 2 T cell receptor beta chains below all came from one sample that was sequenced in a study of blood T cell repertoires in COVID-19. Using immunoSEQ multiplex PCR, the repertoire was profiled, and TCRdb retains in-frame clones only, with some absent. The sample records about 63,000 clones, 76% being singletons. The material sequenced was peripheral blood. The source is an elderly woman with acute or convalescent COVID-19.

The chain carries TRBV9 and TRBJ2-7, with 8 nucleotides matching TRBD1. The V gene end was trimmed by 3 bases and the J gene end by 4 bases; junction bases not matched to a gene: 3. The CDR3 contains 13 residues. The germline V gene has CDR1 SGDLS and CDR2 YYNGEE. CDR3 coding DNA: TGTGCCAGCAGCGCCCAGGGGGCATACGAGCAGTACTTC. Its protein is CASSAQGAYEQYF.

The V call is TRBV19, the J call TRBJ2-7; TRBD1 matches 7 bases. V trimming: 5 bases; J trimming: 2 bases; junction bases outside the gene matches: 3. This CDR3 contains 13 residues. Germline V CDR1 and CDR2: LNHDA, SQIVND (reference sequence). CDR3 DNA: TGTGCCAGTAGTCACAGGGGAACCTACGAGCAGTACTTC. It codes for CASSHRGTYEQYF. Looking up the rest from reference TRBV19 and TRBJ2-7 gives the full variable domain: DGGITQSPKYLFRKEGQNVTLSCEQNLNHDAMYWYRQDPGQGLRLIYYSQIVNDFQKGDIAEGYSVSREKKESFPLTVTSAQKNPTAFYLCASSHRGTYEQYFGPGTRLTVT.